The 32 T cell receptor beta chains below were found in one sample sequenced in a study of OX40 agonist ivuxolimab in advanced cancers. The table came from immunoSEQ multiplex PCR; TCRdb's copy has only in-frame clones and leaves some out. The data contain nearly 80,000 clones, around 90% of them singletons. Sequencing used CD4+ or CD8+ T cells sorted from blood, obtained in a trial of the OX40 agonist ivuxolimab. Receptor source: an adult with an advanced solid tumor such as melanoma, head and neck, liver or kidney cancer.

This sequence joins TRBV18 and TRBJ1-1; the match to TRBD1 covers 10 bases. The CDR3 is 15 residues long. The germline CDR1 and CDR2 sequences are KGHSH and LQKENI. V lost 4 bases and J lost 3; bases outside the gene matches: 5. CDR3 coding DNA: TGTGCCAGCTCACGAGCCGGGACAGGGGACACTGAAGCTTTCTTT. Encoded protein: CASSRAGTGDTEAFF. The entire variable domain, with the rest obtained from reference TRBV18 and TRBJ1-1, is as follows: NAGVMQNPRHLVRRRGQEARLRCSPMKGHSHVYWYRQLPEEGLKFMVYLQKENIIDESGMPKERFSAEFPKEGPSILRIQQVVRGDSAAYFCASSRAGTGDTEAFFGQGTRLTVV.

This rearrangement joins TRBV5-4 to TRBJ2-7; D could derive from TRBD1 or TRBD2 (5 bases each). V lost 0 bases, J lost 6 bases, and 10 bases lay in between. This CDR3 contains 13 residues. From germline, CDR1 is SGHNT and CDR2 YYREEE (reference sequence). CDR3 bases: TGTGCCAGCAGCTTGGGGGGCCGGGGCGAGCAGTACTTC. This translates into CASSLGGRGEQYF.

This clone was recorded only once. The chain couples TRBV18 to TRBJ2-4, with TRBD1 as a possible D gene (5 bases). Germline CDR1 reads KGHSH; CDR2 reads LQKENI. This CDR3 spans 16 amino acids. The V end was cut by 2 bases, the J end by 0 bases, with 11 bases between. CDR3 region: CASSPILTVAKNIQYF. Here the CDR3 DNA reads TGTGCCAGCTCACCAATATTGACAGTAGCCAAAAACATTCAGTACTTC.

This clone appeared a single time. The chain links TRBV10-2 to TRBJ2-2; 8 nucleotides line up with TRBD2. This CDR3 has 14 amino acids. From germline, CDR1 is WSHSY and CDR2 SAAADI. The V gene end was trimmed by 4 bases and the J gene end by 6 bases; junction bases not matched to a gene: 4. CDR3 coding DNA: TGCGCCAGCAGTGTAAGCGGGAGCGCCGGGGAGCTGTTTTTT. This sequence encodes CASSVSGSAGELFF.

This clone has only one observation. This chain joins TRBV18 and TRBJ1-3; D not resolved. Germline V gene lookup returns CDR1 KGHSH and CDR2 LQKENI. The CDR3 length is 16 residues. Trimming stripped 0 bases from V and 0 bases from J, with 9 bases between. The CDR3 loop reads CASSPPAAVSGNTIYF. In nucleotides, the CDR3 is TGTGCCAGCTCACCACCGGCGGCAGTCTCTGGAAACACCATATATTTT.

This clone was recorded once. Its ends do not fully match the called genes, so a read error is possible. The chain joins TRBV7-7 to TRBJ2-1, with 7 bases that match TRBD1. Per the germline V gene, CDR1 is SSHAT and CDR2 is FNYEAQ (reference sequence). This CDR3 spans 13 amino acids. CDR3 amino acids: CASSQDRYNEQFF. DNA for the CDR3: TGTGCTAGCAGCCAGGACAGGTACAATGAGCAGTTCTTC.

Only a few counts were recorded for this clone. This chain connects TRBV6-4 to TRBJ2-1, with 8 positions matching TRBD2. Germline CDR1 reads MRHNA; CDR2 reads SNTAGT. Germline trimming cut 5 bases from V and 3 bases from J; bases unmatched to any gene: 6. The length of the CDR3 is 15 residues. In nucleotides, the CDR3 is TGTGCCAGCAGTTTAGTAGCGGGACGCTACAATGAGCAGTTCTTC. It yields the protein CASSLVAGRYNEQFF.

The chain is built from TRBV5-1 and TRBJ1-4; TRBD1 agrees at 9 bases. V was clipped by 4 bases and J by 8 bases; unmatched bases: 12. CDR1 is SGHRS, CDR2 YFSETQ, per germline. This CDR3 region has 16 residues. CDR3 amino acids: CASSETWGQGGEKLFF. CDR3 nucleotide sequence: TGCGCCAGCAGCGAGACGTGGGGACAGGGAGGCGAAAAACTGTTTTTT.

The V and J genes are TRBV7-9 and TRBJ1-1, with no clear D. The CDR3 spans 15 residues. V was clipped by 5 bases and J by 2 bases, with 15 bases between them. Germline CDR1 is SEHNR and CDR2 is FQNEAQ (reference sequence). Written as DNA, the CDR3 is TGTGCCAGCAGCCCAACCGGGCCACCCAACACTGAAGCTTTCTTT. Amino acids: CASSPTGPPNTEAFF.

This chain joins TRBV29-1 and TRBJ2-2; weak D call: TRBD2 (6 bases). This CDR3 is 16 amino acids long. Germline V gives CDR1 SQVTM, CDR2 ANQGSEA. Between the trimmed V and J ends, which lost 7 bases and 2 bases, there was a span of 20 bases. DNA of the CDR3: TGCAGCGCCTCTTACCCTAGCGTCCTTAACACCGGGGAGCTGTTTTTT. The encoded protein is CSASYPSVLNTGELFF.

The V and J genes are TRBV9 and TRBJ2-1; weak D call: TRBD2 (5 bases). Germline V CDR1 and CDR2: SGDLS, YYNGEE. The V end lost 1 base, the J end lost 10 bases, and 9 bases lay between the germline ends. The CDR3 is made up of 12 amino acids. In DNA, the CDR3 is TGTGCCAGCAGCGTACAAAGCGGAGAGCAGTTCTTC. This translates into CASSVQSGEQFF.

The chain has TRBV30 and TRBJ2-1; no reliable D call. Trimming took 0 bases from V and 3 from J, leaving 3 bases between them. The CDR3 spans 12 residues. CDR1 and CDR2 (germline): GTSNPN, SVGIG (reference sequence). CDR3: CAWSVLYNEQFF. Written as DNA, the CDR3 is TGTGCCTGGAGTGTCCTCTACAATGAGCAGTTCTTC.

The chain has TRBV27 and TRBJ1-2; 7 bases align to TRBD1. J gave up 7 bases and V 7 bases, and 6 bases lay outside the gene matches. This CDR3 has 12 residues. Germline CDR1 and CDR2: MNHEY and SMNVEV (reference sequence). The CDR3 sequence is CASKGGGGGYTF. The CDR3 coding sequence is TGTGCCAGCAAGGGAGGGGGCGGTGGCTACACCTTC.

CDR3 bases: TGTGCCAGCAAGGGCAGGAGAAATTCACCCCTCCACTTT. This translates into CASKGRRNSPLHF. The chain joins TRBV28 to TRBJ1-6; D ambiguous. The CDR3 has 13 residues. The V gene's germline CDR1 is MDHEN and CDR2 SYDVKM. V was shortened by 7 bases and J by 7 bases, with 11 bases between the two germline ends.

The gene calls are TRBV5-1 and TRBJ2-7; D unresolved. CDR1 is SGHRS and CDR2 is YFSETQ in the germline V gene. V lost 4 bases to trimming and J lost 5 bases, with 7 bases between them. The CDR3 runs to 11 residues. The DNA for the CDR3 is TGCGCCAGCAGCCTAAACCACGAGCAGTACTTC. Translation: CASSLNHEQYF.

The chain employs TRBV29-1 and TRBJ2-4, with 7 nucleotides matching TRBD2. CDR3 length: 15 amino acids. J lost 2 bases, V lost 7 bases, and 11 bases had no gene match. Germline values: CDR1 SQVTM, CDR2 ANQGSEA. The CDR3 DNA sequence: TGCAGCGGCTTGGGTTTAGCGGGTTCCAAAAACATTCAGTACTTC. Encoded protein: CSGLGLAGSKNIQYF.

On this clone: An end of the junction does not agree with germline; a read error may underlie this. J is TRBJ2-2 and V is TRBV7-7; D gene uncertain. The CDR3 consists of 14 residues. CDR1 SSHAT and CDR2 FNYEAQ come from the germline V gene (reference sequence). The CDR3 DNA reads TGTGCTAGCAGCTTATTTACGGCCCCCAGGGAGCTGTTTTTT. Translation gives CASSLFTAPRELFF.

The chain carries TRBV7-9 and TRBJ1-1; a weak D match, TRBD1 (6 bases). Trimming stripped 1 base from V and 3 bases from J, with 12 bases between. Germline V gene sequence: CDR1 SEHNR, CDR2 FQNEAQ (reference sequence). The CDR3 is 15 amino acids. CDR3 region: CASSLDQGTDTEAFF. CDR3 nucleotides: TGTGCCAGCAGCTTAGACCAGGGGACCGACACTGAAGCTTTCTTT.

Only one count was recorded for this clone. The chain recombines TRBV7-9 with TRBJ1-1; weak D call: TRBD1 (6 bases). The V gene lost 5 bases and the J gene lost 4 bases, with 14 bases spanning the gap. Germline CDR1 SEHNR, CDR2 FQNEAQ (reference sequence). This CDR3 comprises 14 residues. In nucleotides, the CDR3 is TGTGCCAGCAGCCTGGACAGTTACGGCACTGAAGCTTTCTTT. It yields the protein CASSLDSYGTEAFF.

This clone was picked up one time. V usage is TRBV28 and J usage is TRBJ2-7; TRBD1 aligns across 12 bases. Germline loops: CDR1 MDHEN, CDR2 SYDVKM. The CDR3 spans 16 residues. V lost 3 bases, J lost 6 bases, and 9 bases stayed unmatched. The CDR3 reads CASSLGTGGAKSEQYF. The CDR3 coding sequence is TGTGCCAGCAGTTTGGGGACAGGGGGCGCCAAATCCGAGCAGTACTTC.

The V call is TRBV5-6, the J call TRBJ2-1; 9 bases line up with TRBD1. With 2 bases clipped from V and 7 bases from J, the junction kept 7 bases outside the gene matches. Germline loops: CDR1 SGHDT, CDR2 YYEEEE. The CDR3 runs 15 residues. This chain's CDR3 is CASSFSDRGSNEQFF. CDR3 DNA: TGTGCCAGCAGCTTCTCGGACAGGGGTTCGAATGAGCAGTTCTTC.

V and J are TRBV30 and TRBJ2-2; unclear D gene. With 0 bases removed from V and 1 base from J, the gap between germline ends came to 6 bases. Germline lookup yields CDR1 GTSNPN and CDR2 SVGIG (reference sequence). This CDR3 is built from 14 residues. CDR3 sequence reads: CAWSVKQNTGELFF. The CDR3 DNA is TGTGCCTGGAGTGTAAAGCAGAACACCGGGGAGCTGTTTTTT.

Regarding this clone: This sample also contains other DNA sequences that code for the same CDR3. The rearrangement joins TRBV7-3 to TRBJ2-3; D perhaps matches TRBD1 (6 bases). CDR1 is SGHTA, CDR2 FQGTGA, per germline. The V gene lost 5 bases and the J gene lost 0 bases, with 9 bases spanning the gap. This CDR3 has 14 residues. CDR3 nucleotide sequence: TGTGCCAGCAGCCCCGGGACAAGCACAGATACGCAGTATTTT. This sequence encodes CASSPGTSTDTQYF.

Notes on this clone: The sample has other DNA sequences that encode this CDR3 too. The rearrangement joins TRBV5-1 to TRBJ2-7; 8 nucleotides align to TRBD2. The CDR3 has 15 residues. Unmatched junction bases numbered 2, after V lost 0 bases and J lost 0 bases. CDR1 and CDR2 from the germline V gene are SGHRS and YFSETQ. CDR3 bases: TGCGCCAGCAGCTTGGATAGCGGGACCTCCTACGAGCAGTACTTC. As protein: CASSLDSGTSYEQYF.

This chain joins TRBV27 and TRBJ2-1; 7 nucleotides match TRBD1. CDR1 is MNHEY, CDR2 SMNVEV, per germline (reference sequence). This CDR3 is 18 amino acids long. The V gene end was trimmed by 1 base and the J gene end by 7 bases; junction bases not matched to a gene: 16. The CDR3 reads CASSLLVVSQGVENEQFF. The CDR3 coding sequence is TGTGCCAGCAGTTTATTGGTAGTAAGTCAGGGGGTGGAGAATGAGCAGTTCTTC.

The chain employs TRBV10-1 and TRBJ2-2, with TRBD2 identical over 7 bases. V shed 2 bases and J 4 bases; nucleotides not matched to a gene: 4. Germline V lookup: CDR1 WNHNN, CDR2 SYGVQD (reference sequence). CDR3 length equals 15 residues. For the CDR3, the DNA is TGCGCCAGCAGTGAGCGGGGGGTTTCCACCGGGGAGCTGTTTTTT. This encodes CASSERGVSTGELFF.

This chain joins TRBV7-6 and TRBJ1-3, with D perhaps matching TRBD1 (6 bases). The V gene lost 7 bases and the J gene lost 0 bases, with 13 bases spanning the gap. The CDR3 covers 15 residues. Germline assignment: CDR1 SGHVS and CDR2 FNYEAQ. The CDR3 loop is CASTPDRFSGNTIYF. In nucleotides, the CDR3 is TGTGCCAGCACCCCTGACAGGTTCTCTGGAAACACCATATATTTT. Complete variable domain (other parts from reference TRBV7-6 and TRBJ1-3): GAGVSQSPRYKVTKRGQDVALRCDPISGHVSLYWYRQALGQGPEFLTYFNYEAQQDKSGLPNDRFSAERPEGSISTLTIQRTEQRDSAMYRCASTPDRFSGNTIYFGEGSWLTVV.

The CDR3 bases are TGTGCCAGCAGCGTCGGGACTAGCGGGGTCCATGAGCAGTTCTTC. This codes for CASSVGTSGVHEQFF. V usage is TRBV9 and J usage is TRBJ2-1; 13 positions agree with TRBD2. Germline CDR1 reads SGDLS; CDR2 reads YYNGEE. After removal of 2 bases from V and 8 bases from J, the junction contained 4 bases not matched to a gene. CDR3 length: 15 residues.

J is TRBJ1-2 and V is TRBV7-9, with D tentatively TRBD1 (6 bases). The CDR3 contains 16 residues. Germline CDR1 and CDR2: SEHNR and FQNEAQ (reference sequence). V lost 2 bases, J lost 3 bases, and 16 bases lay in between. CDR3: CASSLSTGRGDYGYTF. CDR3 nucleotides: TGTGCCAGCAGCTTATCTACAGGGAGGGGGGACTATGGCTACACCTTC.

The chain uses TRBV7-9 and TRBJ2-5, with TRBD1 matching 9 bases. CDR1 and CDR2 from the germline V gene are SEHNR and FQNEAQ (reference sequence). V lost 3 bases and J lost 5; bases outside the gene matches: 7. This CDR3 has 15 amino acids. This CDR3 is CASSFGQGLGETQYF. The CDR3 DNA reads TGTGCCAGCAGCTTCGGACAGGGGCTCGGGGAGACCCAGTACTTC. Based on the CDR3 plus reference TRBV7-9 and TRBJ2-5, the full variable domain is DTGVSQNPRHKITKRGQNVTFRCDPISEHNRLYWYRQTLGQGPEFLTYFQNEAQLEKSRLLSDRFSAERPKGSFSTLEIQRTEQGDSAMYLCASSFGQGLGETQYFGPGTRLLVL.

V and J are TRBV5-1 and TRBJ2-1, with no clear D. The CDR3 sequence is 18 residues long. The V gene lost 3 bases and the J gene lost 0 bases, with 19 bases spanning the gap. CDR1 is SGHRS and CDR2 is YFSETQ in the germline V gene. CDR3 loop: CASSSQAVATSSYNEQFF. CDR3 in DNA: TGCGCCAGCAGCTCCCAGGCCGTAGCTACAAGCTCCTACAATGAGCAGTTCTTC.

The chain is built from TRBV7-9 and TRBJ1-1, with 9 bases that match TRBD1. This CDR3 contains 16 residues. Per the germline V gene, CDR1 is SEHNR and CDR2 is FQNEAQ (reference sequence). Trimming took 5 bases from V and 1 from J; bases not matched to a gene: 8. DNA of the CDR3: TGTGCCAGCAGCCGGACAGGGGTAGAGTGGAACACTGAAGCTTTCTTT. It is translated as CASSRTGVEWNTEAFF.